This TCR beta chain stems from a study of cytomegalovirus exposure and HLA in healthy donors. Study results and limitations: According to a subsequent analysis, TCR clusters identified in the first cohort showed a tendency to co-occur across the 120 or so validation repertoires. In vitro data verified a few CMV-associated chains as specific for CMV antigens.

The method was immunoSEQ multiplex PCR; TCRdb's version includes in-frame clones alone and lacks a portion of them. The sample holds fewer than 150,000 clones, around 88% seen once. This clone was observed a single time. The antigen is unknown. The CDR3 totals 16 residues. Germline V gives CDR1 SGHRS, CDR2 YFSETQ. The V segment lost 3 bases and the J segment 0 bases; nucleotides outside the gene matches: 7. The sequencing sample was made of PBMCs. This TCR was sampled from a man between 18 and 29 years old in good health and CMV-seronegative. The chain joins TRBV5-1 to TRBJ2-3; 7 bases align to TRBD2. The chain's CDR3 is CASSSLGTISTDTQYF. The CDR3 DNA reads as TGCGCCAGCAGCTCTCTCGGGACTATAAGCACAGATACGCAGTATTTT.